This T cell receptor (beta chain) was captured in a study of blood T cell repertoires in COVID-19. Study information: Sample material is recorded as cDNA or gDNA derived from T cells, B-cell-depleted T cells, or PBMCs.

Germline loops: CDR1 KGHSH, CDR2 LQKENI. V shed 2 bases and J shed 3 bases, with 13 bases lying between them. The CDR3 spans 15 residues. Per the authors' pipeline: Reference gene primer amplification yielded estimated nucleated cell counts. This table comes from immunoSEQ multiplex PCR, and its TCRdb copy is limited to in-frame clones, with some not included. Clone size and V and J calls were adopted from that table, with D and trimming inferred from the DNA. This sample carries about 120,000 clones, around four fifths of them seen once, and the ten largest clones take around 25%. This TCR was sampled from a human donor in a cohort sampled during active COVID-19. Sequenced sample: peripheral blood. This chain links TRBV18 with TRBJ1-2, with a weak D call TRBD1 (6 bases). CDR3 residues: CASSPNEGEYYGYTF. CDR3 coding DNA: TGTGCCAGCTCACCAAACGAGGGGGAGTACTATGGCTACACCTTC.